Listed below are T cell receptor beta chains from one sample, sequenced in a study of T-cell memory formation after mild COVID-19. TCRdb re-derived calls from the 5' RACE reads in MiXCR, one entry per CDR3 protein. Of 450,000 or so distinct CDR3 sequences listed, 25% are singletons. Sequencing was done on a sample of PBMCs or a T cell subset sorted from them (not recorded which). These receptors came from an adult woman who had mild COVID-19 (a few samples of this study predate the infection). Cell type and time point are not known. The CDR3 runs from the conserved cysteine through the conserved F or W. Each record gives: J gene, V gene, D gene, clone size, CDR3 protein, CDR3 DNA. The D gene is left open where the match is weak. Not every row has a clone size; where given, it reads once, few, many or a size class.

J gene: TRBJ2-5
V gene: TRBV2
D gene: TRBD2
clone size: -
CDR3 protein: CASSGEGLRTQYF
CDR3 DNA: TGTGCCAGCAGTGGGGAGGGACTCAGGACCCAGTACTTC

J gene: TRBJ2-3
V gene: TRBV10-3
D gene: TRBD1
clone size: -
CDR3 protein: CATSPWLGQGSDTQYF
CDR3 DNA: TGTGCCACCTCCCCCTGGCTCGGACAGGGGTCTGATACGCAGTATTTT

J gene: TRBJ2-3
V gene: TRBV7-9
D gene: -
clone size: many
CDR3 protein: CASQGTDTQYF
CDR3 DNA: TGTGCGAGTCAGGGGACAGATACGCAGTATTTT

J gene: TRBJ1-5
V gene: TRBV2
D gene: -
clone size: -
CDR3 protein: CASRRGSGQLYQPQHF
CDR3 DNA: TGTGCCAGCAGGAGAGGGTCGGGACAACTGTATCAGCCCCAGCATTTT

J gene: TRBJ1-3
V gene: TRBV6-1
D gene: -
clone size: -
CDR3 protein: CASSTDGKLRGNTIYF
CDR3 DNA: TGTGCCAGCAGTACGGACGGCAAGCTGAGGGGAAACACCATATATTTT

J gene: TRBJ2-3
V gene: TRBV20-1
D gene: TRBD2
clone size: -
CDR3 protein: CSAYRTSGGMDTQYF
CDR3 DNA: TGCAGTGCCTATCGGACTAGCGGGGGTATGGATACGCAGTATTTT

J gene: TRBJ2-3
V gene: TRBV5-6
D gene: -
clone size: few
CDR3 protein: CASSVETTDTQYF
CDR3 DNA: TGTGCCAGCAGCGTAGAGACCACAGATACGCAGTATTTT

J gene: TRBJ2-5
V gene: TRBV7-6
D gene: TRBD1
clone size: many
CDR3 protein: CASSLYPQGAETQYF
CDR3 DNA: TGTGCCAGCAGCTTGTACCCCCAGGGGGCAGAGACCCAGTACTTC

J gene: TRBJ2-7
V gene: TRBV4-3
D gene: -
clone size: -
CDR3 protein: CASSQVEAGAGEQYF
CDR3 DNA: TGCGCCAGCAGCCAAGTCGAGGCAGGAGCTGGCGAGCAGTACTTC

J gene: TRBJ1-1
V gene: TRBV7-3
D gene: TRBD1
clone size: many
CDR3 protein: CASSSGTANTEAFF
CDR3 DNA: TGTGCCAGCAGCTCTGGGACAGCGAACACTGAAGCTTTCTTT

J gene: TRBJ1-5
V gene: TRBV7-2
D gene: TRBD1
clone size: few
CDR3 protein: CASSFQGTGGNQPQHF
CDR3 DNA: TGTGCCAGCAGCTTTCAGGGGACAGGGGGCAATCAGCCCCAGCATTTT

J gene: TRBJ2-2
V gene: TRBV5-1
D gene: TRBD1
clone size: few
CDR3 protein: CASSKTRGPNTGELFF
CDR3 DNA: TGCGCCAGCAGCAAGACAAGGGGGCCAAACACCGGGGAGCTGTTTTTT

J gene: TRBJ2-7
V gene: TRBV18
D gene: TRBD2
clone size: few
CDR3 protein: CASSPPGSGASYEQYF
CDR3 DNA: TGTGCCAGCTCACCTCCCGGGAGCGGGGCATCCTACGAGCAGTACTTC

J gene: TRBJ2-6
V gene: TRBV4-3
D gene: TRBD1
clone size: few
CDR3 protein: CASSPGSGGSSGANVLTF
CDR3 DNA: TGCGCCAGCAGCCCCGGCTCAGGGGGAAGCTCTGGGGCCAACGTCCTGACTTTC

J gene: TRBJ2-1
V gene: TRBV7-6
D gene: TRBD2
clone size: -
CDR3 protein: CASETSGFSNEQFF
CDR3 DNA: TGTGCCTCAGAGACTAGCGGTTTTTCCAATGAGCAGTTCTTC